These 12 T cell receptor beta chains originate from one sample sequenced in a study of blood T cell repertoires in COVID-19. Assay used: immunoSEQ multiplex PCR; TCRdb lists only in-frame clones, some missing. The data contain over 150,000 clones, over 70% of them seen just once; the ten biggest clones take up 2.5% to 3%. Sequencing was performed on peripheral blood. The origin of the receptors is an older woman with acute or convalescent COVID-19.

This chain joins TRBV7-2 and TRBJ1-2; no definite D call. Trimming stripped 2 bases from V and 0 bases from J, with 7 bases between. The germline gives CDR1 SGHTA, CDR2 FQGNSA. The CDR3 has 14 residues. Here the CDR3 reads CASSLNSPNYGYTF. CDR3 in DNA: TGTGCCAGCAGCTTAAACAGCCCTAACTATGGCTACACCTTC.

This clone was detected only a few times. The CDR3 nucleotides are TGTGCCAGCAGTTCGGAGGGGAAGCAGCCCCAGCATTTT. Its protein product is CASSSEGKQPQHF. The chain uses TRBV12-3 or TRBV12-4 and TRBJ1-5, with D tentatively TRBD1 (5 bases). The CDR3 is 13 residues long. V lost 4 bases and J lost 7, with 11 bases in between.

This clone was found many times. The chain employs TRBV5-4 and TRBJ2-5; 12 bases match TRBD2. J was trimmed by 5 bases and V by 0 bases; bases with no gene match: 2. This CDR3 contains 15 residues. Looked up from germline, CDR1 is SGHNT and CDR2 is YYREEE (reference sequence). The CDR3 nucleotides are TGTGCCAGCAGCTTGGAACTAGCGGGGGGCGAGACCCAGTACTTC. Protein: CASSLELAGGETQYF.

The genes are TRBV27 and TRBJ2-6, with TRBD2 as a possible D gene (6 bases). Trimming left V 6 bases short and J 0 bases short, with 27 bases between. Germline lookup yields CDR1 MNHEY and CDR2 SMNVEV (reference sequence). The CDR3 contains 21 residues. CDR3 loop: CASSKFGGTGTESSGANVLTF. The DNA of the CDR3 is TGTGCCAGCAGCAAGTTTGGGGGGACCGGGACCGAAAGCTCTGGGGCCAACGTCCTGACTTTC. Drawing the rest from reference TRBV27 and TRBJ2-6, the complete variable domain is EAQVTQNPRYLITVTGKKLTVTCSQNMNHEYMSWYRQDPGLGLRQIYYSMNVEVTDKGDVPEGYKVSRKEKRNFPLILESPSPNQTSLYFCASSKFGGTGTESSGANVLTFGAGSRLTVL.

The chain joins TRBV3-1 (or the pseudogene TRBV3-2) to TRBJ2-1; 10 bases agree with TRBD2. Germline CDR1 LGHDT, CDR2 YNNKEL (reference sequence). The CDR3 loop spans 16 amino acids. The V and J ends lost 1 base and 6 bases, in that order; junction bases with no gene match: 6. In nucleotides, the CDR3 is TGTGCCAGCAGCCAAGTTAGAAGCGGGGGGGGCAATGAGCAGTTCTTC. Protein product: CASSQVRSGGGNEQFF.

The CDR3 bases are TGTGCCAGTAGTATACGGGACAGGGGCCGTCAGTACTTC. Its translation is CASSIRDRGRQYF. V and J are TRBV19 and TRBJ2-5; 10 bases match TRBD1. V was clipped by 2 bases and J by 11 bases; unmatched bases: 5. The CDR3 covers 13 residues. CDR1 and CDR2 (germline): LNHDA, SQIVND (reference sequence).

In nucleotides, the CDR3 is TGTGCCAGCAGCTTTCCGGGTGGCGAAAAACTGTTTTTT. This encodes CASSFPGGEKLFF. This sequence joins TRBV5-5 and TRBJ1-4; D is undetermined. This CDR3 is 13 amino acids long. V lost 2 bases to trimming and J lost 8 bases, with 10 bases between them. Germline CDR1 is SGHKS and CDR2 is YYEKEE (reference sequence).

This chain connects TRBV2 to TRBJ1-5; no clear D gene. CDR1 SNHLY and CDR2 FYNNEI come from the germline V gene. Trimming pared 1 base from V and 7 bases from J, leaving 14 bases between. The CDR3 is 15 residues long. The CDR3 nucleotides read TGTGCCAGCAGTGAAGTGGTTTACGGGATCCAGCCCCAGCATTTT. Translation gives CASSEVVYGIQPQHF.

This chain uses TRBV19 with TRBJ1-2; D uncertain. With 4 bases removed from V and 4 bases from J, the gap between germline ends came to 7 bases. The CDR3 contains 12 residues. Germline loops: CDR1 LNHDA, CDR2 SQIVND (reference sequence). For the CDR3, the DNA is TGTGCCAGTAGTACGTGGAGCTATGGCTACACCTTC. Amino acid sequence: CASSTWSYGYTF.

This clone was seen more than once but under ten times. The rearrangement joins TRBV13 to TRBJ2-1; TRBD2 aligns across 12 bases. Germline assignment: CDR1 PRHDT and CDR2 FYEKMQ (reference sequence). V dropped 0 bases and J dropped 10; count of bases not matched to a gene: 13. CDR3 length: 18 residues. The CDR3 DNA sequence: TGTGCCAGCAGCTTAGGCCCCCTCCCTAGCGGGGGGGCCCGCGAGCAGTTCTTC. It codes for CASSLGPLPSGGAREQFF.

J is TRBJ1-1 and V is TRBV20-1, with 8 bases that match TRBD1. The CDR3 sequence is 14 residues long. With V trimmed by 3 bases and J by 0 bases, 3 bases remained unmatched. CDR1 is DFQATT and CDR2 is SNEGSKA in the germline V gene (reference sequence). In DNA, the CDR3 is TGCAGTGCTAGTCAGGGGGCGATGAACACTGAAGCTTTCTTT. Its translation is CSASQGAMNTEAFF.

V gene TRBV11-3 combines with J gene TRBJ2-1, with 7 nucleotides matching TRBD2. Germline CDR1 SGHNT, CDR2 YENEEA. Losses at the gene ends were 5 bases for V and 5 bases for J; bases not matched to a gene: 9. The CDR3 covers 15 residues. CDR3 residues: CASSPPGGGHNEQFF. In DNA form, the CDR3 reads TGTGCCAGCAGCCCCCCCGGCGGGGGACACAATGAGCAGTTCTTC.